A selection of T cell receptor beta chains follows, all from one sample in a study of CD8 T cells in ankylosing spondylitis. TCRdb redid the calling of the 5' RACE reads with MiXCR, one entry per CDR3 protein. The sample includes a few hundred thousand distinct CDR3 sequences, around 22% of them seen just once. What was sequenced was blood, either unsorted or a sorted T cell fraction (not recorded which). These receptors all come from a male donor with ankylosing spondylitis. The CDR3 runs from the conserved cysteine through the conserved F or W. A D gene is named only where the DNA matches it firmly. Size is stated for part of the rows, as once, few or many counts, or as a class when the clone is expanded.

J: TRBJ2-5
V: TRBV29-1
D: TRBD2
size: few
CDR3: CSVKGWTSGRGGETQYF
DNA: TGCAGCGTCAAAGGGTGGACTAGCGGGAGAGGTGGGGAGACCCAGTACTTC

J: TRBJ1-2
V: TRBV9
D: .
size: few
CDR3: CASSLYGDLGYGYTF
DNA: TGTGCCAGCAGCCTTTACGGGGACCTTGGGTATGGCTACACCTTC

J: TRBJ2-1
V: TRBV12-3/TRBV12-4
D: TRBD2
size: few
CDR3: CASRLAGGNIYEQFF
DNA: TGTGCCAGCAGGCTAGCGGGAGGGAATATTTATGAGCAGTTCTTC

J: TRBJ1-5
V: TRBV5-5
D: .
size: .
CDR3: CASSHSSNQPQHF
DNA: TGTGCCAGCAGCCACAGTAGCAATCAGCCCCAGCATTTT

J: TRBJ1-2
V: TRBV20-1
D: .
size: .
CDR3: CSARGQYYGYTF
DNA: TGCAGTGCTAGGGGACAATACTATGGCTACACCTTC

J: TRBJ2-2
V: TRBV10-2
D: .
size: few
CDR3: CASSESGGGELFF
DNA: TGCGCCAGCAGTGAGTCGGGTGGAGGGGAGCTGTTTTTT

J: TRBJ1-1
V: TRBV5-1
D: TRBD1
size: .
CDR3: CASSFTGGRPTGTFF
DNA: TGTGCCAGCAGCTTTACAGGGGGCCGCCCTACTGGAACTTTCTTT

J: TRBJ2-3
V: TRBV11-2
D: .
size: few
CDR3: CASSLEAGTSFTDTQYF
DNA: TGTGCCAGCAGCTTAGAGGCAGGGACTTCCTTCACAGATACGCAGTATTTT

J: TRBJ2-1
V: TRBV5-1
D: TRBD2
size: few
CDR3: CASSAYGTSGLSYNEQFF
DNA: TGCGCCAGCAGCGCCTACGGGACTAGCGGACTTTCCTACAATGAGCAGTTCTTC

J: TRBJ2-4
V: TRBV7-2
D: .
size: .
CDR3: CASSLVAIAKNIQYF
DNA: TGTGCCAGCAGCTTAGTGGCGATAGCCAAAAACATTCAGTACTTC

J: TRBJ2-1
V: TRBV20-1
D: .
size: many
CDR3: CSAGDYNEQFF
DNA: TGCAGTGCGGGCGACTACAATGAGCAGTTCTTC

J: TRBJ1-2
V: TRBV28
D: TRBD1
size: .
CDR3: CASSPQGLGYTF
DNA: TGTGCCAGCAGTCCACAGGGGTTGGGCTACACCTTC

J: TRBJ2-3
V: TRBV3-1
D: .
size: .
CDR3: CASSQDPDTQYF
DNA: TGTGCCAGCAGCCAAGATCCAGATACGCAGTATTTT

J: TRBJ1-2
V: TRBV12-3/TRBV12-4
D: TRBD1
size: .
CDR3: CASSLNRGDGYTF
DNA: TGTGCCAGCAGTTTAAACAGGGGGGACGGCTACACCTTC

J: TRBJ2-7
V: TRBV18
D: .
size: few
CDR3: CASSPAATYEQYF
DNA: TGTGCCAGCTCACCAGCGGCCACCTACGAGCAGTACTTC

J: TRBJ2-1
V: TRBV28
D: TRBD2
size: few
CDR3: CASGTSGGVYNEQFF
DNA: TGTGCCAGCGGCACTAGCGGAGGAGTTTACAATGAGCAGTTCTTC

J: TRBJ1-4
V: TRBV4-1
D: .
size: few
CDR3: CASSLSGLVSTNEKLFF
DNA: TGCGCCAGCAGCCTCTCCGGGCTTGTATCGACTAATGAAAAACTGTTTTTT

J: TRBJ2-5
V: TRBV29-1
D: TRBD1
size: few
CDR3: CSVQGWVRETQYF
DNA: TGCAGCGTACAGGGGTGGGTCCGAGAGACCCAGTACTTC

J: TRBJ2-7
V: TRBV6-1
D: TRBD1
size: .
CDR3: CASSDENRGAGDEQYF
DNA: TGTGCCAGCAGTGACGAGAACAGGGGGGCAGGGGACGAGCAGTACTTC

J: TRBJ2-5
V: TRBV6-1
D: TRBD1
size: few
CDR3: CASSEWDRGDETQYF
DNA: TGTGCCAGCAGTGAATGGGACAGGGGAGATGAGACCCAGTACTTC

J: TRBJ2-1
V: TRBV5-1
D: .
size: few
CDR3: CASSLLPGLDNEQFF
DNA: TGCGCCAGCAGCTTGTTACCCGGCCTGGACAATGAGCAGTTCTTC

J: TRBJ2-1
V: TRBV20-1
D: TRBD2
size: many
CDR3: CSARFWGASGNLGEQFF
DNA: TGCAGTGCTAGGTTCTGGGGCGCTAGCGGGAATTTGGGTGAGCAGTTCTTC

J: TRBJ1-2
V: TRBV2
D: .
size: .
CDR3: CASSGFLYGYTF
DNA: TGTGCCAGCAGTGGCTTCCTATATGGCTACACCTTC

J: TRBJ1-5
V: TRBV6-1
D: .
size: .
CDR3: CASSEWEQPQHF
DNA: TGTGCCAGCAGTGAATGGGAGCAGCCCCAGCATTTT

J: TRBJ2-2
V: TRBV7-9
D: TRBD2
size: .
CDR3: CASSSGRLAGTGELFF
DNA: TGTGCCAGCAGCTCAGGGAGACTAGCGGGGACCGGGGAGCTGTTTTTT

J: TRBJ2-3
V: TRBV20-1
D: .
size: few
CDR3: CSATRGAVGADTQYF
DNA: TGCAGTGCCACTCGGGGTGCGGTGGGCGCAGATACGCAGTATTTT

J: TRBJ2-7
V: TRBV28
D: .
size: many
CDR3: CASSSLSLASYEQYF
DNA: TGTGCCAGCAGTTCCCTGTCCCTCGCCTCCTACGAGCAGTACTTC

J: TRBJ2-3
V: TRBV29-1
D: .
size: many
CDR3: CSVGKMYGTDTQYF
DNA: TGCAGCGTAGGAAAAATGTATGGCACAGATACGCAGTATTTT

J: TRBJ1-5
V: TRBV11-2
D: .
size: many
CDR3: CASSLDNQPQHF
DNA: TGTGCCAGCAGCTTAGACAATCAGCCCCAGCATTTT

J: TRBJ2-1
V: TRBV4-2
D: .
size: few
CDR3: CASSQPRGEGVNEQFF
DNA: TGTGCCAGCAGCCAGCCAAGGGGGGAGGGGGTAAATGAGCAGTTCTTC

J: TRBJ2-1
V: TRBV11-3
D: TRBD1
size: few
CDR3: CASSRGGQSSYNEQFF
DNA: TGTGCCAGCAGTCGAGGGGGCCAGAGCTCCTACAATGAGCAGTTCTTC